Below, 3 T cell receptor beta chains from the same sample are listed, as sequenced in a study of T cell responses to AZD1222 COVID-19 vaccine. Profiled with immunoSEQ multiplex PCR; TCRdb holds only in-frame clones, not every one. The top ten clones hold around 4% of a sample with about 55,000 clones, 87% of them seen once. The source material was peripheral blood, sampled on day 0 of AZD1222 vaccination. The receptors originated from an adult in good health.

This chain uses TRBV6-5 with TRBJ2-1; 7 nucleotides match TRBD1. CDR3 length: 14 amino acids. V was clipped by 6 bases and J by 7 bases; unmatched bases: 9. Looked up from germline, CDR1 is MNHEY and CDR2 is SVGAGI. The CDR3 DNA reads TGTGCCAGCAGGGGATTACAGGGGTGGAATGAGCAGTTCTTC. The encoded protein is CASRGLQGWNEQFF.

This chain links TRBV7-6 with TRBJ2-5; a possible D gene is TRBD1 (6 bases). The CDR3 runs to 16 residues. Trimming took off 0 bases at V and 4 bases at J, with 15 bases between the two ends. The germline V gene has CDR1 SGHVS and CDR2 FNYEAQ. CDR3 nucleotide sequence: TGTGCCAGCAGCTTAGCCAGTGCAGGGGAAGGAGAGACCCAGTACTTC. Translation gives CASSLASAGEGETQYF.

The chain links TRBV14 to TRBJ2-1, with 10 bases matching TRBD2. Germline trimming cut 1 base from V and 5 bases from J; bases unmatched to any gene: 2. This CDR3 has 15 amino acids. CDR1 is SGHDN, CDR2 FVKESK, per germline. DNA for the CDR3: TGTGCCAGCAGCCAAGTAGCGGGGGGACACAATGAGCAGTTCTTC. Residues: CASSQVAGGHNEQFF.